This TCR beta chain was sequenced in a study of T cells in Graves' hyperthyroidism and ophthalmopathy. The study, taken as a whole, reports: Researchers found most expanded thyroid clonotypes above 0.001 in blood as well.

This clonotype was observed a single time. Its target is not known. The CDR3 regions of TCR beta were amplified from RNA transcripts. Carried out on the TCR CDR3, a first-round RT-PCR used the HTBI primer set. TCRdb re-called the multiplex PCR reads with MiXCR, one entry per CDR3 protein. The sample consists of roughly 100,000 distinct CDR3 sequences, around 37% of them appearing once. Graves' hyperthyroidism is called stable when ophthalmopathy does not progress within 18 months. Patients aged 18 to 65 had newly diagnosed hyperthyroidism lasting under 2 months. Exclusion of patients followed from uncontrolled infection, other autoimmune disease, pregnancy or lactation. This CDR3 has 14 amino acids. V lost 5 bases and J 8 bases, leaving 18 bases between the germline ends. Germline V gene sequence: CDR1 SGHVS, CDR2 FQNEAQ.

The chain links TRBV7-8 to TRBJ1-1, with D possibly TRBD1 on 6 matching bases. The TCR comes from a woman in her thirties with Graves' hyperthyroidism. The sample comprised peripheral blood or thyroid tissue (not recorded which). The CDR3: CASSQKRGAREAFF. The CDR3, as DNA: TGTGCCAGCAGCCAAAAACGGGGGGCCAGAGAAGCTTTCTTT.